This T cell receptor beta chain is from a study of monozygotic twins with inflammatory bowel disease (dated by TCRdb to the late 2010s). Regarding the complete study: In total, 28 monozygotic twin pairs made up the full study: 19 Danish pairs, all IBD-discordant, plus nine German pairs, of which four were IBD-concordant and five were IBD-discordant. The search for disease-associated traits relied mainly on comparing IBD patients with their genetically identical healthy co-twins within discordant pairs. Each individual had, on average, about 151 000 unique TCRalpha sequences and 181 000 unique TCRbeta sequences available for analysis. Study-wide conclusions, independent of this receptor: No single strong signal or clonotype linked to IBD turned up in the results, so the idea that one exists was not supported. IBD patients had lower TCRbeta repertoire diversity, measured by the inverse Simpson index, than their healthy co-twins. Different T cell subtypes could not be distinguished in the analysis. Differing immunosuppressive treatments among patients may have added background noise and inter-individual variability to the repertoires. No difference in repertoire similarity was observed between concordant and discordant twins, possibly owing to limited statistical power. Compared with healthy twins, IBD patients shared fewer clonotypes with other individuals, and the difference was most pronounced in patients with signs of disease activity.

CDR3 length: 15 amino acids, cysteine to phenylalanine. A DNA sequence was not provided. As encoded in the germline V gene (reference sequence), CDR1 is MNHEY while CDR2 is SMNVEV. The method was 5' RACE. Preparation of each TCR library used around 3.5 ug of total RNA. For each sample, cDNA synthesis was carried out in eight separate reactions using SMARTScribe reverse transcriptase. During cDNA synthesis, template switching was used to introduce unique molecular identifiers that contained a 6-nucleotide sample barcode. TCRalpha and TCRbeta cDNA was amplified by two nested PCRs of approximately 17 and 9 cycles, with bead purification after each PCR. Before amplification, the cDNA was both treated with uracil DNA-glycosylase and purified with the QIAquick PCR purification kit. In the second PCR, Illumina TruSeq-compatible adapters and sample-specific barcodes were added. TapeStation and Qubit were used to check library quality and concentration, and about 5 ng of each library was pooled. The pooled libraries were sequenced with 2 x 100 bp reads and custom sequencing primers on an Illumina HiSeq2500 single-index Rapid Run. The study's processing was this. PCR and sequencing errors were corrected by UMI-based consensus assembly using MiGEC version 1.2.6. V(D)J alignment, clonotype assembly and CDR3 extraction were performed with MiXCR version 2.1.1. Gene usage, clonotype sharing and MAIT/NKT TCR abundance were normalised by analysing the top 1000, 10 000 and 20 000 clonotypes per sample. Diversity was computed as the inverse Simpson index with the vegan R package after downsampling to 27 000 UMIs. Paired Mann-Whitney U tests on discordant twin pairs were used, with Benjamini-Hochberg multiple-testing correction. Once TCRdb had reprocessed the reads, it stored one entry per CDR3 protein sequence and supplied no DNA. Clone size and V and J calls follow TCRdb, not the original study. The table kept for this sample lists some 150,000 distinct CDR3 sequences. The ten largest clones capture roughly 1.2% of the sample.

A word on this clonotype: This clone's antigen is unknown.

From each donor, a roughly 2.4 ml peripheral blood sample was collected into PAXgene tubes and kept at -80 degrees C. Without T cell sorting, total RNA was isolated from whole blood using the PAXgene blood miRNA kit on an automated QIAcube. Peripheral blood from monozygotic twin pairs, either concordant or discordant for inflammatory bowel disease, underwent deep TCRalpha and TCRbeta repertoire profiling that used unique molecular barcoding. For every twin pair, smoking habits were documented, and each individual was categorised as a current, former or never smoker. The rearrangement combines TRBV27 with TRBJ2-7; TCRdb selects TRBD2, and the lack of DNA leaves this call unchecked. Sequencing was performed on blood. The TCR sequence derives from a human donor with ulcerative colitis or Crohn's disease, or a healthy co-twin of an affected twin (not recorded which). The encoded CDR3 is CASSFSGNSRDEQYF.